What follows are 19 T cell receptor beta chains derived from one specimen sequenced in a study of T cell changes during pregnancy in multiple sclerosis (dated 2019 in TCRdb). Library preparation used the immunoSEQ multiplex PCR assay. In its TCRdb copy, this immuneACCESS table keeps in-frame sequences only and misses some clones. Where compared with another copy, unresolved V genes explain less than half of these, and the others have no known cause. Across this sample there are 55,000 to 70,000 clones, with just under 95% seen only once. Roughly 0.33% of the sample goes to the ten largest clones. Sample: CD4+ T cells from peripheral blood mononuclear cells, taken before pregnancy. The receptors were sampled from a female donor with multiple sclerosis, enrolled in a pregnancy study.

The genes are TRBV29-1 and TRBJ2-1, with 7 bases matching TRBD2. The CDR3 runs 13 residues. With V trimmed by 4 bases and J by 6 bases, 6 bases remained unmatched. Germline V gene lookup returns CDR1 SQVTM and CDR2 ANQGSEA. CDR3 amino acids: CSVGRLAANEQFF. The CDR3 DNA reads as TGCAGCGTTGGGAGGCTAGCGGCCAATGAGCAGTTCTTC.

CDR3 in DNA: TGTGCCAGCAGTTTTATGGGGGGGGGTAAGTTCTTC. Translation: CASSFMGGGKFF. The chain uses TRBV27 and TRBJ2-1; 7 bases map to TRBD2. The J segment lost 14 bases and the V segment lost 3 bases, leaving 7 bases of the junction unmatched. Germline CDR1 is MNHEY and CDR2 is SMNVEV (reference sequence). The CDR3 has 12 residues.

The CDR3 bases are TGTGCCAGCTCACCACGGATATGGGACAGGGTGTCGAACACTGAAGCTTTCTTT. It yields the protein CASSPRIWDRVSNTEAFF. This chain joins TRBV18 and TRBJ1-1, with 9 positions matching TRBD1. The CDR3 sequence is 18 residues long. After removal of 1 base from V and 1 base from J, the junction contained 10 bases not matched to a gene. In germline, CDR1 is KGHSH, CDR2 LQKENI.

V usage is TRBV28 and J usage is TRBJ1-2; D not certain. V shed 6 bases and J shed 4 bases, with 15 bases lying between them. CDR1 is MDHEN, CDR2 SYDVKM, per germline. The CDR3 runs 14 residues. The DNA for the CDR3 is TGTGCCAGCAGGTCGAACCTGTCCAGCTATGGCTACACCTTC. This encodes CASRSNLSSYGYTF.

This clone occurred once. This rearrangement joins TRBV10-3 to TRBJ2-1; TRBD2 agrees at 9 bases. The CDR3 is made up of 13 amino acids. V was pared by 2 bases and J by 7 bases, with 0 bases of the junction left unmatched. In germline, CDR1 is ENHRY, CDR2 SYGVKD. For the CDR3, the DNA is TGTGCCATCAGTGAGACTAGCGGGAATGAGCAGTTCTTC. The encoded protein is CAISETSGNEQFF.

As concerns this clone: At the DNA level, this CDR3 is encoded by other sequences in the same sample as well. The J gene is TRBJ2-3, the V gene TRBV7-9; maybe TRBD2 (5 bases). CDR1 and CDR2 from the germline V gene are SEHNR and FQNEAQ (reference sequence). The CDR3 consists of 15 residues. Trimming cost V 0 bases and J 3 bases, with 10 bases left between them. CDR3 residues: CASSLAGGMTDTQYF. The CDR3 DNA reads as TGTGCCAGCAGCTTAGCAGGAGGAATGACAGATACGCAGTATTTT.

This chain uses TRBV18 with TRBJ2-7, with TRBD1 matching 8 bases. This CDR3 contains 14 residues. CDR1 is KGHSH, CDR2 LQKENI, per germline. V was pared by 3 bases and J by 5 bases, with 6 bases of the junction left unmatched. The CDR3 region is CASSPRQGSDEQYF. DNA of the CDR3: TGTGCCAGCTCACCCAGACAGGGGTCGGACGAGCAGTACTTC.

This chain uses TRBV29-1 with TRBJ2-3, with TRBD2 matching over 9 bases. The germline CDR1 and CDR2 sequences are SQVTM and ANQGSEA. The J segment lost 1 base and the V segment lost 7 bases, leaving 6 bases of the junction unmatched. The CDR3 totals 14 residues. The CDR3 nucleotides are TGCAGCGCTGATAGCGGGGGACGCACAGATACGCAGTATTTT. This gives the protein CSADSGGRTDTQYF.

The chain links TRBV9 to TRBJ2-5, with 8 bases fitting TRBD2. Germline trimming cut 4 bases from V and 4 bases from J; bases unmatched to any gene: 9. Germline V CDR1 and CDR2: SGDLS, YYNGEE. The CDR3 sequence is 15 residues long. Written as DNA, the CDR3 is TGTGCCAGCAGCACCTCAGCGGGAGTTTCAGAGACCCAGTACTTC. Amino acid sequence: CASSTSAGVSETQYF.

The V call is TRBV18, the J call TRBJ1-3; a weak D match, TRBD1 (6 bases). The CDR3 totals 15 residues. Trimming left V 6 bases short and J 0 bases short, with 12 bases between. Germline lookup yields CDR1 KGHSH and CDR2 LQKENI. Here the CDR3 DNA reads TGTGCCAGCTCTCCCGGACAGAGCTCTGGAAACACCATATATTTT. Amino acids: CASSPGQSSGNTIYF.

The genes are TRBV6-5 and TRBJ2-1; 8 bases are a match to TRBD2. Germline CDR1 MNHEY, CDR2 SVGAGI. This CDR3 is 16 amino acids long. V trimming: 4 bases; J trimming: 1 base; junction bases outside the gene matches: 6. CDR3 in amino acids: CASSSGTRLSYNEQFF. In DNA, the CDR3 is TGTGCCAGCAGTTCCGGGACTAGATTATCCTACAATGAGCAGTTCTTC.

The rearrangement uses TRBV27 and TRBJ2-3, with 10 bases that match TRBD2. The germline V gene has CDR1 MNHEY and CDR2 SMNVEV (reference sequence). The CDR3 runs 14 residues. Trimming cost V 6 bases and J 7 bases; bases outside gene matches: 7. The CDR3 protein is CASRDLAGANTQYF. In DNA form, the CDR3 reads TGTGCCAGCAGAGACCTAGCGGGAGCCAATACGCAGTATTTT.

V is TRBV2 and J is TRBJ2-1, with TRBD2 matching 14 bases. The CDR3 extends over 15 amino acids. Germline V gene lookup returns CDR1 SNHLY and CDR2 FYNNEI. The J segment lost 8 bases and the V segment lost 3 bases, leaving 3 bases of the junction unmatched. The DNA of the CDR3 is TGTGCCAGCAGTGAGACTAGCGGGAGGGCGTATGAGCAGTTCTTC. Translating gives CASSETSGRAYEQFF.

This chain uses TRBV5-4 with TRBJ2-2, with 11 bases matching TRBD2. The CDR3 runs to 15 residues. V lost 4 bases, J lost 6 bases, and 5 bases stayed unmatched. CDR1 and CDR2 from the germline V gene are SGHNT and YYREEE (reference sequence). The DNA of the CDR3 is TGTGCCAGCAGCCCCCCACTAGCGGGAGCCGGGGAGCTGTTTTTT. This gives the protein CASSPPLAGAGELFF.

This chain links TRBV6-6 with TRBJ1-2; tentatively, D is TRBD1 (6 bases). This CDR3 region has 15 residues. Germline V gives CDR1 MNHNY, CDR2 SVGAGI (reference sequence). Trimming removed 5 bases at V and 4 bases at J, with 17 bases between. The CDR3, as DNA: TGTGCCAGCAGTATCCCCCAGGGGACCGGCTATGGCTACACCTTC. Translated, it gives CASSIPQGTGYGYTF.

This clone was seen a handful of times. The chain joins TRBV6-6 to TRBJ1-4; maybe TRBD1 (5 bases). Germline V gene sequence: CDR1 MNHNY, CDR2 SVGAGI (reference sequence). V lost 7 bases and J 10 bases, leaving 10 bases between the germline ends. This CDR3 region has 11 residues. The CDR3 protein is CASTMGGKLFF. The CDR3 DNA sequence: TGTGCCAGCACCATGGGGGGAAAACTGTTTTTT.

V usage is TRBV7-2 and J usage is TRBJ1-5, with D possibly being TRBD1 (5 bases). V lost 1 base and J lost 1, with 11 bases in between. Germline V gives CDR1 SGHTA, CDR2 FQGNSA. This CDR3 is built from 16 residues. As DNA, the CDR3 is TGTGCCAGCAGCTTAGTGGGGGGTAGGAGCAATCAGCCCCAGCATTTT. Translation gives CASSLVGGRSNQPQHF.

This sequence joins TRBV6-4 and TRBJ2-1; 12 bases line up with TRBD2. The CDR3 has 16 amino acids. Germline-derived CDR1 and CDR2 are MRHNA and SNTAGT. Trimming took 5 bases from V and 5 from J; bases not matched to a gene: 7. CDR3 sequence: CASSPRTSGTHNEQFF. For the CDR3, the DNA is TGTGCCAGCAGTCCCAGGACTAGCGGGACCCACAATGAGCAGTTCTTC.

This clone was counted a few times. The V gene is TRBV4-3, the J gene TRBJ2-2; 8 bases line up with TRBD1. Trimming at V came to 1 base and at J to 1 base, leaving 5 bases not matched to a gene. Germline values: CDR1 LGHNA, CDR2 YSLEER. The CDR3 loop spans 17 amino acids. CDR3 residues: CASSQGTGGMNTGELFF. The CDR3 DNA sequence: TGCGCCAGCAGCCAAGGCACAGGGGGTATGAACACCGGGGAGCTGTTTTTT.